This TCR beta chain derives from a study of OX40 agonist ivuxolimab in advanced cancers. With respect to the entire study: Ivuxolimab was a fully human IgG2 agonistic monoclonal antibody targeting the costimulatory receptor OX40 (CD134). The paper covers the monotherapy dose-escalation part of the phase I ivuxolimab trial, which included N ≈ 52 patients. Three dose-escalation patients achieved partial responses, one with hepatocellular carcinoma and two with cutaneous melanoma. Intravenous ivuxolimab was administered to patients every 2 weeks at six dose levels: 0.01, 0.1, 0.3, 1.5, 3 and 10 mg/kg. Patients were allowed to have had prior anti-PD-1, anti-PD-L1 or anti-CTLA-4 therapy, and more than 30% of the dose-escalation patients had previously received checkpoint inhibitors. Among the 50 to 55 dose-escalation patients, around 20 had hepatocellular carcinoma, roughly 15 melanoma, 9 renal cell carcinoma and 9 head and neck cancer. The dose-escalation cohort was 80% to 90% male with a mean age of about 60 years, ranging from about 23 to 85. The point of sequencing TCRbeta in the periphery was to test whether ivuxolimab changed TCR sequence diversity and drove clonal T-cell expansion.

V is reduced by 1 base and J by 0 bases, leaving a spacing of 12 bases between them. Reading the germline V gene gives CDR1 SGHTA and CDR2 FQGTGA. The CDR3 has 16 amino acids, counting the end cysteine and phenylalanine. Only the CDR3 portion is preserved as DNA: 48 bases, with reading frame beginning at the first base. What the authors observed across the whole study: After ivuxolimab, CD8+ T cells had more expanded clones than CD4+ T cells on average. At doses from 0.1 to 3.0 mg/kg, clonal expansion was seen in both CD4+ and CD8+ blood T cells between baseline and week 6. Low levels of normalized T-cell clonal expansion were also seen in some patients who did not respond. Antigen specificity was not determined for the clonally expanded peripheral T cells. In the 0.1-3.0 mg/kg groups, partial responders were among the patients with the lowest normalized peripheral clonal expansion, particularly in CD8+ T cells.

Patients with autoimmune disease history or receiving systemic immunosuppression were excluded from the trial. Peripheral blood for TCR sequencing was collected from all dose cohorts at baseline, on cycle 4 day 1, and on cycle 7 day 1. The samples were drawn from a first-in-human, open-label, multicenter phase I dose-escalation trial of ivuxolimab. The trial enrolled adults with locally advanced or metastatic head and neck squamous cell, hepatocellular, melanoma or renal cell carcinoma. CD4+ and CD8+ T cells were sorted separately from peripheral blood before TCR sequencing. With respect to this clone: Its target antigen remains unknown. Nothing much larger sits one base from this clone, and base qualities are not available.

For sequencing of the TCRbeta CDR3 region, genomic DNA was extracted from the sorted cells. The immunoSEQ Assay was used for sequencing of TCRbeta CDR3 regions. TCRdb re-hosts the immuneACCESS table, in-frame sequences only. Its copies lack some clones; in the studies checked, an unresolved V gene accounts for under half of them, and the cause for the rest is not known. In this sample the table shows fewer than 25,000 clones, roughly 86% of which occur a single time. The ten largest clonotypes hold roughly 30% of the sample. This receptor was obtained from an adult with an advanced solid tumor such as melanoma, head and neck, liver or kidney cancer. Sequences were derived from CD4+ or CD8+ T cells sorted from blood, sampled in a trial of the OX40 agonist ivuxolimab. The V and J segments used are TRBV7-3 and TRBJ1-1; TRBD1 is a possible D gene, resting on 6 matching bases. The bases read TGTGCCAGCAGCTTAATGAGGGGGTCGATGAACACTGAAGCTTTCTTT. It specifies CASSLMRGSMNTEAFF.